Presented here are 28 T cell receptor beta chains from one specimen sequenced in a study of blood T cell repertoires in COVID-19. This table comes from immunoSEQ multiplex PCR, and its TCRdb copy is limited to in-frame clones, with some not included. The sample includes roughly 200,000 clones, about four fifths of them seen just once. Sequenced input: PBMCs or T cells enriched from blood (not recorded which). The receptors derive from a woman in her thirties who had been exposed to COVID-19.

The genes are TRBV5-1 and TRBJ1-3; D unclear. V lost 4 bases and J lost 4, with 12 bases in between. CDR1 is SGHRS and CDR2 is YFSETQ in the germline V gene. CDR3 length equals 14 residues. CDR3 DNA: TGCGCCAGCAGCGCAAGCCTGTCAGGAAACACCATATATTTT. Protein: CASSASLSGNTIYF. Variable domain in full (rest from reference TRBV5-1 and TRBJ1-3): KAGVTQTPRYLIKTRGQQVTLSCSPISGHRSVSWYQQTPGQGLQFLFEYFSETQRNKGNFPGRFSGRQFSNSRSEMNVSTLELGDSALYLCASSASLSGNTIYFGEGSWLTVV.

The rearrangement links TRBV5-8 to TRBJ2-5; TRBD2 is a possible D gene (5 bases). Trimming took off 1 base at V and 2 bases at J, with 12 bases between the two ends. The V gene's germline CDR1 is SGHTS and CDR2 YDEGEE. This CDR3 is 15 amino acids long. The CDR3 reads CASSLRNRLQETQYF. The CDR3 DNA follows: TGTGCCAGCAGCTTGCGGAATCGACTACAAGAGACCCAGTACTTC.

This clone was seen only once. The V call is TRBV30, the J call TRBJ1-4, with a tentative D call TRBD1 (5 bases). This CDR3 is built from 15 residues. The germline V gene has CDR1 GTSNPN and CDR2 SVGIG (reference sequence). Trimming stripped 5 bases from V and 7 bases from J, with 20 bases between. In DNA, the CDR3 is TGTGCCTGGGGGACCCAGGGAAGGTGGGGTGAAAAACTGTTTTTT. Its translation is CAWGTQGRWGEKLFF.

This rearrangement joins TRBV6-2 or TRBV6-3 to TRBJ1-6; D might be TRBD1 (5 bases). Trimming took 4 bases from V and 13 from J, leaving 8 bases between them. The germline V gene has CDR1 MNHEY and CDR2 SVGEGT. This CDR3 has 11 amino acids. The CDR3 here is CASSSGVPLHF. CDR3 DNA: TGTGCCAGCAGTTCGGGGGTGCCCCTCCACTTT.

About this clone itself: Other DNA sequences in the same sample also yield this CDR3. The V gene is TRBV11-2, the J gene TRBJ2-5, with D hard to call. The CDR3 runs to 11 residues. CDR1 SGHAT and CDR2 FQNNGV come from the germline V gene. V lost 3 bases to trimming and J lost 4 bases, with 3 bases between them. In DNA, the CDR3 is TGTGCCAGCAGCTTTAGAGAGACCCAGTACTTC. Translating gives CASSFRETQYF.

The chain uses TRBV27 and TRBJ1-2; 8 bases are a match to TRBD1. Germline V gene lookup returns CDR1 MNHEY and CDR2 SMNVEV (reference sequence). There are 15 residues in the CDR3. The trim removed 6 bases at V and 0 bases at J, leaving 6 bases unmatched. CDR3 residues: CASRPGGEANYGYTF. CDR3 coding DNA: TGTGCCAGCAGGCCAGGGGGCGAAGCTAACTATGGCTACACCTTC.

The chain combines TRBV18 with TRBJ2-1; D gene ambiguous. Germline V gene data show CDR1 as KGHSH and CDR2 as LQKENI. Trimming left V 3 bases short and J 4 bases short, with 7 bases between. The CDR3 totals 13 residues. The chain's CDR3 is CASSPTVYNEQFF. In DNA, the CDR3 is TGTGCCAGCTCACCGACTGTTTACAATGAGCAGTTCTTC.

The chain links TRBV10-2 to TRBJ1-2; the D gene is possibly TRBD1 (6 bases). The CDR3 is made up of 13 amino acids. In germline, CDR1 is WSHSY, CDR2 SAAADI. Trimming left V 4 bases short and J 3 bases short, with 9 bases between. The CDR3 is CASSAGAYYGYTF. In nucleotides, the CDR3 is TGCGCCAGCAGTGCAGGGGCATACTATGGCTACACCTTC.

The chain couples TRBV3-1 (or the pseudogene TRBV3-2) to TRBJ2-7, with 9 bases matching TRBD1. Germline trimming cut 4 bases from V and 4 bases from J; bases unmatched to any gene: 11. Germline CDR1 LGHDT, CDR2 YNNKEL (reference sequence). This CDR3 is 16 amino acids long. For the CDR3, the DNA is TGTGCCAGCAGCCCAATACCACAGGGGGCATGGTACGAGCAGTACTTC. Its translation: CASSPIPQGAWYEQYF.

The rearrangement links TRBV19 to TRBJ2-2; the match to TRBD1 covers 10 bases. The CDR3 contains 14 residues. V shed 10 bases and J 3 bases; nucleotides not matched to a gene: 5. The germline V gene encodes CDR1 LNHDA and CDR2 SQIVND (reference sequence). CDR3 in DNA: TGTGCCATCGCCGGGACAGGGGACACCGGGGAGCTGTTTTTT. Encoded protein: CAIAGTGDTGELFF.

The CDR3 DNA follows: TGTGCCAGCAGCTTAAGAAGGGCGGGGACGAACACTGAAGCTTTCTTT. This codes for CASSLRRAGTNTEAFF. The chain has TRBV7-3 and TRBJ1-1; perhaps TRBD1 as D (5 bases). This CDR3 has 16 amino acids. Trimming removed 1 base at V and 1 base at J, with 13 bases between. CDR1 and CDR2 (germline): SGHTA, FQGTGA.

This clone was counted a few times. V usage is TRBV6-6 and J usage is TRBJ2-5, with 15 nucleotides matching TRBD2. Germline V gene lookup returns CDR1 MNHNY and CDR2 SVGAGI (reference sequence). The V and J ends lost 5 bases and 1 base, in that order; junction bases with no gene match: 5. The CDR3 loop spans 17 amino acids. CDR3 sequence reads: CASSRTSGGDSQETQYF. DNA of the CDR3: TGTGCCAGCAGTCGGACTAGCGGGGGGGACAGCCAAGAGACCCAGTACTTC.

CDR3 DNA: TGTGCCAGTAGTTCAATTGGGGCCTGGACAGCCAACTATGGCTACACCTTC. Its protein is CASSSIGAWTANYGYTF. The chain combines TRBV19 with TRBJ1-2; the D gene is possibly TRBD1 (6 bases). This CDR3 spans 17 amino acids. The V end was cut by 5 bases, the J end by 2 bases, with 21 bases between. Germline values: CDR1 LNHDA, CDR2 SQIVND (reference sequence).

The chain recombines TRBV19 with TRBJ2-3; 7 bases align to TRBD1. The germline gives CDR1 LNHDA, CDR2 SQIVND (reference sequence). The trim removed 2 bases at V and 0 bases at J, leaving 5 bases unmatched. This CDR3 region has 16 residues. CDR3 amino acids: CASSILVTGSTDTQYF. The CDR3 DNA is TGTGCCAGTAGTATACTTGTGACAGGGAGCACAGATACGCAGTATTTT.

The chain links TRBV7-6 to TRBJ2-5, with D tentatively TRBD2 (6 bases). In germline, CDR1 is SGHVS, CDR2 FNYEAQ. V lost 5 bases and J 5 bases, leaving 15 bases between the germline ends. The CDR3 consists of 14 residues. The CDR3 nucleotides read TGTGCCAGCAGCGGAGGGGAGTCATGGGAGACCCAGTACTTC. Translating gives CASSGGESWETQYF.

This sequence joins TRBV4-1 and TRBJ2-5; TRBD2 matches 9 bases. The length of the CDR3 is 21 residues. J was trimmed by 5 bases and V by 0 bases; bases with no gene match: 22. Germline CDR1 reads MGHRA; CDR2 reads YSYEKL. The CDR3 protein is CASSQDRPSGGQLWVEETQYF. For the CDR3, the DNA is TGCGCCAGCAGCCAAGATAGGCCGAGCGGGGGGCAGTTATGGGTTGAGGAGACCCAGTACTTC.

The gene calls are TRBV25-1 and TRBJ1-2; TRBD1 might be the D (5 bases). Germline CDR1 is MGHDK and CDR2 is SYGVNS. This CDR3 contains 15 residues. V dropped 1 base and J dropped 5 bases, with 14 bases sitting between them. CDR3 DNA sequence: TGTGCCAGCAGTGAATGGGGAGGGGAGGTTTATGGCTACACCTTC. Translating it yields CASSEWGGEVYGYTF.

CDR3 amino acids: CATIGTRGYNEQFF. The CDR3 nucleotides read TGTGCCACCATCGGGACTAGGGGTTACAATGAGCAGTTCTTC. This rearrangement joins TRBV15 to TRBJ2-1; 8 bases are a match to TRBD2. The CDR3 spans 14 residues. Germline trimming cut 7 bases from V and 4 bases from J; bases unmatched to any gene: 6. CDR1 is LNHNV and CDR2 is YYDKDF in the germline V gene (reference sequence).

The chain couples TRBV7-9 to TRBJ2-6, with TRBD2 matching over 7 bases. Germline trimming cut 6 bases from V and 2 bases from J; bases unmatched to any gene: 10. The CDR3 has 17 amino acids. In germline, CDR1 is SEHNR, CDR2 FQNEAQ (reference sequence). The CDR3 DNA reads as TGTGCCAGCAGTTACCGGGACGGGGGGACTGGGGCCAACGTCCTGACTTTC. Its translation: CASSYRDGGTGANVLTF. Using reference TRBV7-9 and TRBJ2-6 for the parts outside the CDR3, the full variable domain is DTGVSQNPRHKITKRGQNVTFRCDPISEHNRLYWYRQTLGQGPEFLTYFQNEAQLEKSRLLSDRFSAERPKGSFSTLEIQRTEQGDSAMYLCASSYRDGGTGANVLTFGAGSRLTVL.

The genes are TRBV19 and TRBJ1-6, with 9 bases identical to TRBD1. Germline trimming cut 8 bases from V and 9 bases from J; bases unmatched to any gene: 8. CDR1 LNHDA and CDR2 SQIVND come from the germline V gene (reference sequence). The CDR3 runs to 14 residues. CDR3 sequence: CASRRDRVASPLHF. CDR3 in DNA: TGTGCCAGTCGCCGGGACAGGGTAGCTTCACCCCTCCACTTT.

V usage is TRBV10-2 and J usage is TRBJ1-2; a weak D match, TRBD1 (6 bases). Trimming cost V 4 bases and J 2 bases, with 14 bases left between them. Per germline, CDR1 WSHSY and CDR2 SAAADI. The CDR3 is 15 amino acids. The DNA for the CDR3 is TGCGCCAGCAGTGTACAGGGTCCCTTAAACTATGGCTACACCTTC. As protein: CASSVQGPLNYGYTF.

The chain combines TRBV29-1 with TRBJ1-4, with 7 positions matching TRBD1. Germline loops: CDR1 SQVTM, CDR2 ANQGSEA. The V and J ends lost 7 bases and 4 bases, in that order; junction bases with no gene match: 6. The CDR3 length is 13 residues. As DNA, the CDR3 is TGCAGCGCCGGGACAGCTGATAATGAAAAACTGTTTTTT. Translating it yields CSAGTADNEKLFF.

The J gene is TRBJ1-1, the V gene TRBV5-4; TRBD1 is a possible D gene (6 bases). V dropped 0 bases and J dropped 5 bases, with 11 bases sitting between them. The CDR3 runs to 14 residues. Germline CDR1 SGHNT, CDR2 YYREEE (reference sequence). The CDR3: CASSLVGGGTEAFF. DNA for the CDR3: TGTGCCAGCAGCTTGGTAGGGGGGGGAACTGAAGCTTTCTTT.

In its sample, this clone was seen once. Here the CDR3 DNA reads TGTGCCAGCAGCCCAGGGACAGATAATGAAAAACTGTTTTTT. This encodes CASSPGTDNEKLFF. The chain couples TRBV7-2 to TRBJ1-4; 7 bases map to TRBD1. The CDR3 spans 14 residues. Germline V lookup: CDR1 SGHTA, CDR2 FQGNSA. With V trimmed by 5 bases and J by 4 bases, 4 bases remained unmatched.

This clone was seen only a few times. The rearrangement joins TRBV15 to TRBJ1-4; D is ambiguous. Trimming removed 10 bases at V and 1 base at J, with 19 bases between. The length of the CDR3 is 16 residues. From germline, CDR1 is LNHNV and CDR2 YYDKDF (reference sequence). The CDR3 protein is CAIRSGEGRTNEKLFF. The CDR3, as DNA: TGTGCCATTCGGAGTGGGGAAGGGAGAACTAATGAAAAACTGTTTTTT.

The chain is built from TRBV6-5 and TRBJ1-2; 7 bases map to TRBD1. The CDR3 loop spans 14 amino acids. Unmatched junction bases numbered 5, after V lost 6 bases and J lost 1 base. Germline loops: CDR1 MNHEY, CDR2 SVGAGI. CDR3 in amino acids: CASREDRSNYGYTF. Here the CDR3 DNA reads TGTGCCAGCAGGGAGGACAGGAGTAACTATGGCTACACCTTC.

DNA of the CDR3: TGTGCCAGTAGCCCCGGGACAGGGTACACCGATTATAGCAATCAGCCCCAGCATTTT. Protein sequence: CASSPGTGYTDYSNQPQHF. The genes are TRBV19 and TRBJ1-5, with 9 bases that match TRBD1. The CDR3 totals 19 residues. Trimming at V came to 6 bases and at J to 0 bases, leaving 15 bases not matched to a gene. CDR1 is LNHDA, CDR2 SQIVND, per germline (reference sequence).

The chain recombines TRBV6-5 with TRBJ1-4; D not resolved. The ends were cut back, 0 bases at V and 0 bases at J, with 8 bases in the middle. The CDR3 is 16 residues long. Germline V lookup: CDR1 MNHEY, CDR2 SVGAGI. The CDR3 loop is CASSYSALATNEKLFF. The CDR3 region has the DNA TGTGCCAGCAGTTACTCGGCCCTTGCAACTAATGAAAAACTGTTTTTT.